The T cell receptor (beta chain) described here comes from a study of identical twins listed by TCRdb under 2016. Concerning the study at large: The study deep-sequenced TCR alpha and beta repertoires from monozygotic twins, unrelated adults of various ages and cord blood to test whether fetal clonotypes persist. To rule out contamination, the twin experiments were replicated at different times with different library preparation protocols.

This clonotype occurred a few times. The clone's antigen remains unknown. No base quality values were provided; no much bigger clone lies one nucleotide off. Every donor was a healthy Caucasian. The study also sequenced three unrelated non-twin adults: a male aged 18 to 30, a male aged 50 to 59 and a female aged 50 to 59. Miltenyi CD45RO+ enrichment and human naive T-cell isolation kits were used to isolate memory (CD45RO+) and naive T cells from PBMC. Library preparation was by 5' RACE. Sequencing relied on an Illumina HiSeq 2000. A universal primer binding site was added through template switching, and the final cDNA carried a unique molecular identifier so that TCR cDNA molecules could be counted accurately. Specific primers in the conserved constant-segment region were used to synthesize first-strand cDNA for the TCR alpha and beta chains. To control for contamination, each cDNA library was double barcoded with a SMART-Mk sample barcode plus Illumina barcodes. TruSeq adapter sequences, together with Illumina sample barcodes, were added in two successive PCR steps. Sequencing of the TCR alpha and beta cDNA libraries was done on the Illumina HiSeq platform using custom primers. Concerning the study's data processing: Unique molecular identifiers were extracted from raw reads with MiGEC, and CDR3 positions were determined with MiXCR. For each individual, recombination models were inferred using an EM algorithm with the repgenHMM and IGoR tools. Shared clonotypes were analyzed with the tcR package in R, and sharing was normalized by the product of cloneset sizes. To study raw recombination free of thymic and clonal selection effects, out-of-frame nonproductive sequences were analyzed. Starting from the raw public reads, TCRdb applied fastp trimming at Q25, assembled clones with MiXCR and retained in-frame beta chains. A single entry per CDR3 protein holds the most common genes and DNA from its merged rows. The V and J calls reflect TCRdb's pipeline rather than the authors' work. This sample holds 640,000 or so distinct CDR3 sequences; less than 7% were observed only once. Around 1.9% of the sample is held by the ten biggest clonotypes.

The germline V gene encodes CDR1 SEHNR and CDR2 FQNEAQ (reference sequence). The CDR3 numbers 14 residues from cysteine through phenylalanine. The read is trimmed to its CDR3 DNA, 42 bases read in frame from base 1. Trimming removed 4 bases from V and 4 bases from J; the gene matches leave 6 bases unexplained. Overall study outcomes, separate from this receptor: Zero-insertion analyses could be partly confounded by invariant T cells such as MAIT and iNKT, though diverse VJ usage argued against such confounding for most clonotypes. Compared with coincidental sharing between unrelated individuals, an excess of low generation-probability sequences was observed among out-of-frame TCR alpha sequences shared between twins. Excess twin sharing in beta out-of-frame sequences was weaker because fewer shared sequences lowered the signal-to-noise ratio. Recombination models systematically underestimated out-of-frame TCR alpha sharing in monozygotic twins but agreed with sharing between unrelated individuals. Because the same donors could not be followed over many years, the conclusions depended on cross-sectional statistical analysis. Fewer insertions were carried by abundant cord blood beta clonotypes; a weaker similar trend was observed in young adult naive repertoires, while no such trend was observed in memory repertoires.

This sequence uses TRBV7-9 and TRBJ2-5; 7 bases in the junction line up with TRBD1. The source material was naive T cells sorted from blood. This specimen's cell subset or site label, per the study, means: cells isolated with a human naive T-cell isolation kit. This receptor was taken from a young man in good health. The nucleotides are TGTGCCAGCAGCTCCCTGACAGGGTTAGAGACCCAGTACTTC. Its protein is CASSSLTGLETQYF.